The rows below give T cell receptor beta chains drawn from one sample of a study of T cell responses to AZD1222 COVID-19 vaccine. Sequencing used immunoSEQ multiplex PCR; TCRdb keeps in-frame clones, though not all of them. The repertoire has about 100,000 clones, roughly 86% of them found once; the top ten carry 4% to 5%. The input for sequencing was peripheral blood, taken on day 0 of MenACWY control vaccination. The receptor source for this set is an adult in good health. The conserved cysteine and the conserved F or W are not part of the CDR3 here. Each record gives: V gene, CDR3 length, clone size, J gene, D gene, CDR3 protein. A D gene is named only where the DNA matches it firmly. Size tells how often a clone was seen (once, few, many) or the class of an expanded clone, and some rows leave it out.

v_call: TRBV19; cdr3_length: 15; clone_size: .; j_call: TRBJ2-4; d_call: TRBD1; cdr3_aa: ASSPSGTVLAKNIQY
v_call: TRBV15; cdr3_length: 17; clone_size: .; j_call: TRBJ2-6; d_call: TRBD1; cdr3_aa: ATSRSPGQGATGANVLT
v_call: TRBV5-4; cdr3_length: 12; clone_size: .; j_call: TRBJ2-7; d_call: TRBD2; cdr3_aa: ASRSGTSSYEQY
v_call: TRBV11-2; cdr3_length: 13; clone_size: .; j_call: TRBJ1-2; d_call: TRBD1; cdr3_aa: ASSSLGQGEGGYT
v_call: TRBV19; cdr3_length: 10; clone_size: .; j_call: TRBJ2-1; d_call: .; cdr3_aa: ASSIGWAEQF
v_call: TRBV30; cdr3_length: 10; clone_size: .; j_call: TRBJ1-4; d_call: .; cdr3_aa: AWAGAPRVLF
v_call: TRBV29-1; cdr3_length: 13; clone_size: .; j_call: TRBJ2-1; d_call: TRBD2; cdr3_aa: SVPPLASGGARQF
v_call: TRBV4-1; cdr3_length: 13; clone_size: .; j_call: TRBJ1-2; d_call: .; cdr3_aa: ASSQPDRDLGGYT
v_call: TRBV28; cdr3_length: 14; clone_size: .; j_call: TRBJ2-7; d_call: .; cdr3_aa: ATSRRRANTPGEQY
v_call: TRBV5-1; cdr3_length: 14; clone_size: .; j_call: TRBJ2-5; d_call: TRBD1; cdr3_aa: ASSLADRGRWETQY
v_call: TRBV5-1; cdr3_length: 12; clone_size: .; j_call: TRBJ1-5; d_call: .; cdr3_aa: ASRKTDSNQPQH
v_call: TRBV24-1; cdr3_length: 11; clone_size: few; j_call: TRBJ2-3; d_call: TRBD2; cdr3_aa: ATSDNSGRAQY
v_call: TRBV19; cdr3_length: 11; clone_size: .; j_call: TRBJ2-5; d_call: .; cdr3_aa: ASSIVGGETQY
v_call: TRBV2; cdr3_length: 13; clone_size: .; j_call: TRBJ2-7; d_call: TRBD2; cdr3_aa: ASSDYRGGSYEQY
v_call: TRBV7-2; cdr3_length: 12; clone_size: .; j_call: TRBJ1-5; d_call: .; cdr3_aa: ASSFSGLPGPQH
v_call: TRBV7-2; cdr3_length: 11; clone_size: .; j_call: TRBJ1-2; d_call: .; cdr3_aa: ASSLAQTFGYT
v_call: TRBV28; cdr3_length: 9; clone_size: .; j_call: TRBJ1-1; d_call: .; cdr3_aa: ASSDHPEAF
v_call: TRBV19; cdr3_length: 13; clone_size: .; j_call: TRBJ1-2; d_call: TRBD1; cdr3_aa: ASSIGGQGHYGYT
v_call: TRBV18; cdr3_length: 12; clone_size: .; j_call: TRBJ2-7; d_call: .; cdr3_aa: ASSPREGSDEQY
v_call: TRBV5-4; cdr3_length: 12; clone_size: few; j_call: TRBJ1-2; d_call: TRBD1; cdr3_aa: ASSPTQGADGYT
v_call: TRBV7-8; cdr3_length: 13; clone_size: .; j_call: TRBJ1-4; d_call: TRBD1; cdr3_aa: ASSPGDSTNEKLF
v_call: TRBV4-3; cdr3_length: 12; clone_size: few; j_call: TRBJ2-1; d_call: .; cdr3_aa: ASSQESWAGEQF
v_call: TRBV7-9; cdr3_length: 12; clone_size: .; j_call: TRBJ1-5; d_call: .; cdr3_aa: ASSSGRSNQPQH
v_call: TRBV7-9; cdr3_length: 10; clone_size: .; j_call: TRBJ1-1; d_call: .; cdr3_aa: ASSQQGLEAF
v_call: TRBV11-2; cdr3_length: 11; clone_size: .; j_call: TRBJ1-6; d_call: .; cdr3_aa: ASSGGPNSPLH
v_call: TRBV5-1; cdr3_length: 16; clone_size: .; j_call: TRBJ2-7; d_call: .; cdr3_aa: ASSLVWDGGRAPYEQY
v_call: TRBV7-6; cdr3_length: 15; clone_size: .; j_call: TRBJ1-3; d_call: TRBD1; cdr3_aa: ASSPSPDRLAGNTIY